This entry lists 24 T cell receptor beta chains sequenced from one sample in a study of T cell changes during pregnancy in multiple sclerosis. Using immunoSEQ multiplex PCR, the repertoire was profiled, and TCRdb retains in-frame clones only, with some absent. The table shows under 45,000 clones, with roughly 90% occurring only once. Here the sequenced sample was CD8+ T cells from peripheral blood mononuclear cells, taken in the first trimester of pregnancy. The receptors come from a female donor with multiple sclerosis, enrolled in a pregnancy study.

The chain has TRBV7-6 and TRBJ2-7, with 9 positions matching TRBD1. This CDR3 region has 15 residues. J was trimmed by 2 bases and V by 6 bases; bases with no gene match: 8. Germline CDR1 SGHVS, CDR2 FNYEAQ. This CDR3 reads CASRATRDRAYEQYF. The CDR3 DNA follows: TGTGCCAGCAGAGCGACCCGGGACAGGGCCTACGAGCAGTACTTC.

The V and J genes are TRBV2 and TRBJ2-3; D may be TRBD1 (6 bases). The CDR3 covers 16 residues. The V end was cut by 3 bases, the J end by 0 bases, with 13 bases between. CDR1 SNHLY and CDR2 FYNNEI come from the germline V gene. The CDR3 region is CASSERGTDSTDTQYF. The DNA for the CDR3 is TGTGCCAGCAGTGAGAGGGGGACGGATAGCACAGATACGCAGTATTTT.

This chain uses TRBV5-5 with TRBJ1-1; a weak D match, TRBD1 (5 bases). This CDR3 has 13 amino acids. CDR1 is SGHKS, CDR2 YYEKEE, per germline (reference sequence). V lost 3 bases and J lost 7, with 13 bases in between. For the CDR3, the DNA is TGTGCCAGCAGCTCAGACAGTTACCTTGAAGCTTTCTTT. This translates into CASSSDSYLEAFF.

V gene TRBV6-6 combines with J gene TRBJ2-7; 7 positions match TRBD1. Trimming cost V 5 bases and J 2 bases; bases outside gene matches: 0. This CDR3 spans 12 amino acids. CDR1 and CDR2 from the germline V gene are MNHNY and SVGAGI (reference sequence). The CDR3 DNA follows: TGTGCCAGCAGTACAGGGGCCTACGAGCAGTACTTC. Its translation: CASSTGAYEQYF.

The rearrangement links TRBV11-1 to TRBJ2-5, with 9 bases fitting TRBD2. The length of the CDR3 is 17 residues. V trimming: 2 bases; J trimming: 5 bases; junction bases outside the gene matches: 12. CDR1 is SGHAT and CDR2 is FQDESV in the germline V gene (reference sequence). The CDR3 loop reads CASSLRRGRGGTETQYF. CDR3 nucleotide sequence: TGTGCCAGCAGCTTACGCCGTGGGCGGGGGGGCACGGAGACCCAGTACTTC.

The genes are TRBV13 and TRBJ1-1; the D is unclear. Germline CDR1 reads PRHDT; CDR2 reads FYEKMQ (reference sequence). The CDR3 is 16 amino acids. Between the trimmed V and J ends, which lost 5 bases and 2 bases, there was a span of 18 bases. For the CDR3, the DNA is TGTGCCAGCAGCCTCCCGTTACCGGGATCAAACACTGAAGCTTTCTTT. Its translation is CASSLPLPGSNTEAFF. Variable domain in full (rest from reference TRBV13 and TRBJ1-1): AAGVIQSPRHLIKEKRETATLKCYPIPRHDTVYWYQQGPGQDPQFLISFYEKMQSDKGSIPDRFSAQQFSDYHSELNMSSLELGDSALYFCASSLPLPGSNTEAFFGQGTRLTVV.

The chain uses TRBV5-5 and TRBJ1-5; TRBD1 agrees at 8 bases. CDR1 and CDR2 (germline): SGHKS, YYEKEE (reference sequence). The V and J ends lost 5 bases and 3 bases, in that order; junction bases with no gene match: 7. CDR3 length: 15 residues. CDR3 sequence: CASSTTGAFNQPQHF. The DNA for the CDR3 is TGTGCCAGCAGTACGACAGGGGCATTCAATCAGCCCCAGCATTTT.

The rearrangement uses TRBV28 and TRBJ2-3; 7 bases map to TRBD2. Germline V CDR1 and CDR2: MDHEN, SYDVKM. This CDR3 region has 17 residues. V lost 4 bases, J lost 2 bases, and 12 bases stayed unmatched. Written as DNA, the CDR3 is TGTGCCAGCAGTTACGACGCGGGGGAATCTATCACAGATACGCAGTATTTT. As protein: CASSYDAGESITDTQYF.

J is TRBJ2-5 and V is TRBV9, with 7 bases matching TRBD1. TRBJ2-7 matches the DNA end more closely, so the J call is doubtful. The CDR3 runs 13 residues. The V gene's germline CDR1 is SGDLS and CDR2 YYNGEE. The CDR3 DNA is TGTGCCAGCAGCCCGGGACAGTCCTACGAGCAGTACTTC. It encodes CASSPGQSYEQYF.

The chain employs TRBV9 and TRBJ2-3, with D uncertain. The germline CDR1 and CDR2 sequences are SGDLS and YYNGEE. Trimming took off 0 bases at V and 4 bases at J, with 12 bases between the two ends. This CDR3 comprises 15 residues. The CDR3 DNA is TGTGCCAGCAGCGTAGCTCCCAGCAGCGCAGATACGCAGTATTTT. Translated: CASSVAPSSADTQYF.

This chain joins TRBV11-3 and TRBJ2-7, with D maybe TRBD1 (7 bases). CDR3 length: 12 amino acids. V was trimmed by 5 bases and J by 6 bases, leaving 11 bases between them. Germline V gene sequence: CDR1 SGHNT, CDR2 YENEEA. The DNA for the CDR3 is TGTGCCAGCAGCGCGGGACAGACCGAGCAGTACTTC. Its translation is CASSAGQTEQYF.

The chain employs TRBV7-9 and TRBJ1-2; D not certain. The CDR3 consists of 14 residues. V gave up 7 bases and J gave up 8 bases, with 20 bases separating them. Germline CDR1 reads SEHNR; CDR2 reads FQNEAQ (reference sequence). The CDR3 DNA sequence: TGTGCCAGCACCGTCCCCCACGACAACGGCGGCTACACCTTC. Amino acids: CASTVPHDNGGYTF.

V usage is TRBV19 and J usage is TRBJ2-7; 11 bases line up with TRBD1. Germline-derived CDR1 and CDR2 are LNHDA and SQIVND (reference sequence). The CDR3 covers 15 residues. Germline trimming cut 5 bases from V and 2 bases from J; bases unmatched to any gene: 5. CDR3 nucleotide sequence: TGTGCCAGTAGTCCCGGACAGGGGGCCGCCTACGAGCAGTACTTC. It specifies CASSPGQGAAYEQYF.

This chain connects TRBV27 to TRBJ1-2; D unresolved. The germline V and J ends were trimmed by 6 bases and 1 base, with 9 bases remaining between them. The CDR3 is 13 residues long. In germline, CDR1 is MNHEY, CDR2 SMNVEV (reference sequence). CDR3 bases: TGTGCCAGCAGAAGTGGAGGTAACTATGGCTACACCTTC. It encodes CASRSGGNYGYTF.

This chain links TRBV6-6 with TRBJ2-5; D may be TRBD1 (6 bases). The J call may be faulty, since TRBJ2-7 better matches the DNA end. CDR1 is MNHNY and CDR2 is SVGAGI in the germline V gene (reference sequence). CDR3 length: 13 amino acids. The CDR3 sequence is CASSDSYSYEQYF. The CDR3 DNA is TGTGCCAGCTCGGACAGTTACTCCTACGAGCAGTACTTC.

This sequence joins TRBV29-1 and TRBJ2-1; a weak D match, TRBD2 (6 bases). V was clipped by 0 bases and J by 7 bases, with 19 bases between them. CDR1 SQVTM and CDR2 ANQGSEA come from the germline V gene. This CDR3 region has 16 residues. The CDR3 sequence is CSVEDLVEGLMNEQFF. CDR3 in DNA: TGCAGCGTTGAAGATCTTGTCGAGGGACTTATGAATGAGCAGTTCTTC.

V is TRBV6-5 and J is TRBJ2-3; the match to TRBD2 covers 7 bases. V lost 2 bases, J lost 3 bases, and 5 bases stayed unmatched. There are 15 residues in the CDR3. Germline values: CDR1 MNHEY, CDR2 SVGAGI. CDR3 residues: CASSYQGGVTDTQYF. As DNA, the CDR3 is TGTGCCAGCAGTTACCAGGGAGGGGTTACAGATACGCAGTATTTT.

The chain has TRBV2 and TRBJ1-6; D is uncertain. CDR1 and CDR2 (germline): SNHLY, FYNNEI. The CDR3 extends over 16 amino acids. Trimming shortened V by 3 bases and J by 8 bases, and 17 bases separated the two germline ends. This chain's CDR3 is CASSEDPTGSDSPLHF. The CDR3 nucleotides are TGTGCCAGCAGTGAGGACCCCACGGGGAGTGATTCACCCCTCCACTTT.

For the CDR3, the DNA is TGCGCCAGCAGCCAAGGAGTTCAGGATCCCTCTCGGTATTTT. This sequence encodes CASSQGVQDPSRYF. J is TRBJ2-3 and V is TRBV4-3; D not certain. With 1 base removed from V and 14 bases from J, the gap between germline ends came to 19 bases. Germline-derived CDR1 and CDR2 are LGHNA and YSLEER. CDR3 length equals 14 residues.

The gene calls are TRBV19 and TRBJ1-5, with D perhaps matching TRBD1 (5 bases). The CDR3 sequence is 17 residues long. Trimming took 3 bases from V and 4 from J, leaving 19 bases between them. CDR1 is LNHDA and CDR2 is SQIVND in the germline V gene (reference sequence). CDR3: CASSIVGEGLRNQPQHF. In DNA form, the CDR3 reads TGTGCCAGTAGTATTGTCGGGGAGGGGCTACGGAATCAGCCCCAGCATTTT. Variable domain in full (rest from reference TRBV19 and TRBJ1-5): DGGITQSPKYLFRKEGQNVTLSCEQNLNHDAMYWYRQDPGQGLRLIYYSQIVNDFQKGDIAEGYSVSREKKESFPLTVTSAQKNPTAFYLCASSIVGEGLRNQPQHFGDGTRLSIL.

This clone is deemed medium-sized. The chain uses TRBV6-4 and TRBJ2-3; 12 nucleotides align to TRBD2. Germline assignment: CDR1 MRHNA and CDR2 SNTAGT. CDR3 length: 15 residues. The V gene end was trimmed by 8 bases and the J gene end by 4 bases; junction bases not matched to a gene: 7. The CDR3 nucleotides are TGTGCCAGCTCCCTAGCGGGGGGGGAGTCAGATACGCAGTATTTT. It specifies CASSLAGGESDTQYF.

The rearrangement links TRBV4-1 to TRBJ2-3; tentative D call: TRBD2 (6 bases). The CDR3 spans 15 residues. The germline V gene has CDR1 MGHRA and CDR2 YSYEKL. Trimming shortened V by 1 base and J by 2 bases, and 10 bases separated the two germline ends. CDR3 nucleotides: TGCGCCAGCAGCCAAGGCGGGGTCTTCACAGATACGCAGTATTTT. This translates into CASSQGGVFTDTQYF.

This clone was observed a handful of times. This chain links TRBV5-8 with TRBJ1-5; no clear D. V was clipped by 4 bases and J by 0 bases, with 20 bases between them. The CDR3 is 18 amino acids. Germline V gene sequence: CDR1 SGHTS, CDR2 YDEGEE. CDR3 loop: CASSRPGRGGNSNQPQHF. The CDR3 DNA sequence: TGTGCCAGCAGCCGGCCAGGACGGGGAGGGAATAGCAATCAGCCCCAGCATTTT.

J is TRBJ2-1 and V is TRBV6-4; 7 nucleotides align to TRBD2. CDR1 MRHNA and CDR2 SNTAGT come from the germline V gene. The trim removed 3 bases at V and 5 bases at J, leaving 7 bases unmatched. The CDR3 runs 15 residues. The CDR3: CASSEGGGGNNEQFF. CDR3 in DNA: TGTGCCAGCAGTGAAGGCGGGGGTGGGAACAATGAGCAGTTCTTC.